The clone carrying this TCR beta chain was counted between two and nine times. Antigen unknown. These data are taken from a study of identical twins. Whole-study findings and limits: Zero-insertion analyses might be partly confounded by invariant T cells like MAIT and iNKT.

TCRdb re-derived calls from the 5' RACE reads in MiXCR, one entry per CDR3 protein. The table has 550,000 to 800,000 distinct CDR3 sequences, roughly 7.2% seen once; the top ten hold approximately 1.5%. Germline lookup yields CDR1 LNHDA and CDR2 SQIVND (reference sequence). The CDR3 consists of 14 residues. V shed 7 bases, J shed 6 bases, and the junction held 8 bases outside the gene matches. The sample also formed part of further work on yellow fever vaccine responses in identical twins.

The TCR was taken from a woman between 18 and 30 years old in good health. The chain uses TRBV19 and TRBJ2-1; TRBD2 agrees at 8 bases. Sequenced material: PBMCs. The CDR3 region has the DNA TGTGCCAGTACAGCTGGGACTAGTTTCAATGAGCAGTTCTTC. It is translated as CASTAGTSFNEQFF.